What follows are 8 T cell receptor beta chains derived from one specimen sequenced in a study of cytomegalovirus exposure and HLA in healthy donors. The PCR employed 60 Vbeta primers together with 13 Jbeta primers. Produced via immunoSEQ multiplex PCR; TCRdb's table is partial and in-frame only. The sample records 150,000 to 200,000 clones, about 80% being singletons. The material sequenced was PBMCs. Receptors originate from a man aged 30 to 39 in good health and CMV-seropositive.

The V gene is TRBV6-5, the J gene TRBJ2-2, with TRBD2 matching 8 bases. Trimming took 2 bases from V and 7 from J; bases not matched to a gene: 6. Germline CDR1 MNHEY, CDR2 SVGAGI. The CDR3 is made up of 15 amino acids. CDR3 coding DNA: TGTGCCAGCAGTTACGAGCGGGAGCGGAGCGGGGAGCTGTTTTTT. Translating gives CASSYERERSGELFF.

The J gene is TRBJ2-5, the V gene TRBV6-1; D unresolved. Per the germline V gene, CDR1 is MNHNS and CDR2 is SASEGT. CDR3 size: 10 residues. V lost 11 bases and J lost 5, with 9 bases in between. The CDR3 DNA is TGTGCCTCTTCGGTGGAGACCCAGTACTTC. Translated: CASSVETQYF.

The chain uses TRBV5-1 and TRBJ2-5, with a weak D call TRBD1 (8 bases). The DNA matches TRBJ2-7 better at its end, which makes the J call doubtful. There are 15 residues in the CDR3. Germline V CDR1 and CDR2: SGHRS, YFSETQ. The CDR3: CASSLSGQGGSEQYF. In nucleotides, the CDR3 is TGCGCCAGCAGCTTGAGCGGACAGGGAGGGTCCGAGCAGTACTTC.

The J gene is TRBJ1-5, the V gene TRBV15; D is unresolved. In germline, CDR1 is LNHNV, CDR2 YYDKDF (reference sequence). CDR3 size: 14 residues. V was clipped by 0 bases and J by 5 bases, with 8 bases between them. The CDR3, as DNA: TGTGCCACCAGCAGAGATTTGGAGGATCAGCCCCAGCATTTT. Amino acid sequence: CATSRDLEDQPQHF.

This clone was observed a single time. The chain recombines TRBV6-5 with TRBJ1-2, with D tentatively TRBD1 (6 bases). With 5 bases removed from V and 3 bases from J, the gap between germline ends came to 10 bases. The CDR3 spans 13 residues. Germline CDR1 reads MNHEY; CDR2 reads SVGAGI. In DNA form, the CDR3 reads TGTGCCAGCAGTGAGGCAGGGGACTATGGCTACACCTTC. It yields the protein CASSEAGDYGYTF.

The gene calls are TRBV7-6 and TRBJ2-4, with 13 bases that match TRBD2. Germline V CDR1 and CDR2: SGHVS, FNYEAQ. Trimming took 1 base from V and 0 from J; bases not matched to a gene: 6. The length of the CDR3 is 19 residues. Here the CDR3 reads CASSLGTSGSVLAKNIQYF. The DNA of the CDR3 is TGTGCCAGCAGCTTAGGGACTAGCGGGAGTGTACTAGCCAAAAACATTCAGTACTTC.

This chain joins TRBV7-2 and TRBJ2-5; 8 nucleotides line up with TRBD1. The DNA matches TRBJ2-7 better at its end, which makes the J call doubtful. The CDR3 contains 14 residues. Germline assignment: CDR1 SGHTA and CDR2 FQGNSA. The CDR3 nucleotides are TGTGCCAGCAGCGATAGAGGACAGGGCTACGAGCAGTACTTC. As protein: CASSDRGQGYEQYF.

This clone was recorded a few times. CDR3 protein: CASSPNQGASGYTF. CDR3 nucleotide sequence: TGTGCCAGCAGCCCCAACCAGGGGGCTAGTGGCTACACCTTC. This sequence joins TRBV7-9 and TRBJ1-2, with 8 bases matching TRBD1. The junction had 9 bases not matched to a gene; V was cut back by 5 bases and J by 7 bases. The CDR3 consists of 14 residues. Germline V lookup: CDR1 SEHNR, CDR2 FQNEAQ (reference sequence).